The 21 T cell receptor beta chains below come from one sample, sequenced in a study of blood T cell repertoires in COVID-19. Sequenced by immunoSEQ multiplex PCR; TCRdb stores in-frame clones only, minus some. The table records under 250,000 clones, more than 70% of them present only once. The sequenced sample consisted of peripheral blood. The source of these receptors is a woman aged 50 to 60 with acute or convalescent COVID-19.

V gene TRBV20-1 combines with J gene TRBJ2-5, with 9 bases fitting TRBD2. From germline, CDR1 is DFQATT and CDR2 SNEGSKA (reference sequence). V lost 3 bases and J lost 3; bases outside the gene matches: 2. The CDR3 extends over 13 amino acids. The CDR3 region is CSASSGREETQYF. CDR3 nucleotides: TGCAGTGCTAGTAGCGGGAGAGAAGAGACCCAGTACTTC.

This clone has a single count. The V and J genes are TRBV2 and TRBJ1-1; 7 bases align to TRBD1. V lost 6 bases and J lost 4; bases outside the gene matches: 17. The CDR3 is made up of 17 amino acids. The germline V gene encodes CDR1 SNHLY and CDR2 FYNNEI. The CDR3 spells CASRPLNRQGRLTEAFF. CDR3 nucleotides: TGTGCCAGCAGGCCCCTTAATCGACAGGGAAGACTCACTGAAGCTTTCTTT.

DNA for the CDR3: TGTGCCAGCAGCTCGAGAACTGGCGGGGAGCTGTTTTTT. Translated: CASSSRTGGELFF. The V gene is TRBV5-4, the J gene TRBJ2-2; D gene ambiguous. The CDR3 consists of 13 residues. V was shortened by 3 bases and J by 7 bases, with 10 bases between the two germline ends. The V gene's germline CDR1 is SGHNT and CDR2 YYREEE (reference sequence). Full variable domain (rest looked up from reference TRBV5-4 and TRBJ2-2): ETGVTQSPTHLIKTRGQQVTLRCSSQSGHNTVSWYQQALGQGPQFIFQYYREEENGRGNFPPRFSGLQFPNYSSELNVNALELDDSALYLCASSSRTGGELFFGEGSRLTVL.

The chain uses TRBV2 and TRBJ2-1, with D perhaps matching TRBD2 (5 bases). This CDR3 spans 15 amino acids. The V end lost 5 bases, the J end lost 0 bases, and 11 bases lay between the germline ends. The V gene's germline CDR1 is SNHLY and CDR2 FYNNEI. CDR3 coding DNA: TGTGCCAGCAGTCCCTTGGGGAGCTCCTACAATGAGCAGTTCTTC. Protein sequence: CASSPLGSSYNEQFF. The variable domain in full, completed from reference TRBV2 and TRBJ2-1, reads EPEVTQTPSHQVTQMGQEVILRCVPISNHLYFYWYRQILGQKVEFLVSFYNNEISEKSEIFDDQFSVERPDGSNFTLKIRSTKLEDSAMYFCASSPLGSSYNEQFFGPGTRLTVL.

V and J are TRBV6-5 and TRBJ2-1; D may be TRBD2 (5 bases). The CDR3 totals 15 residues. V shed 2 bases and J shed 2 bases, with 10 bases lying between them. CDR1 is MNHEY and CDR2 is SVGAGI in the germline V gene. As DNA, the CDR3 is TGTGCCAGCAGTTACCCGGGGAGACCCTACAATGAGCAGTTCTTC. It encodes CASSYPGRPYNEQFF.

The chain employs TRBV5-8 and TRBJ2-1, with TRBD2 matching 7 bases. The CDR3 covers 18 residues. V shed 4 bases and J 1 base; nucleotides not matched to a gene: 14. The germline CDR1 and CDR2 sequences are SGHTS and YDEGEE. CDR3 loop: CASSRVQVLAVSYNEQFF. The CDR3 DNA reads TGTGCCAGCAGCAGAGTCCAGGTGCTAGCGGTTTCCTACAATGAGCAGTTCTTC.

The CDR3 sequence: CSFVKETQYF. The CDR3 nucleotides are TGCAGCTTCGTTAAAGAGACCCAGTACTTC. V is TRBV29-1 and J is TRBJ2-5, with D hard to call. V was shortened by 8 bases and J by 3 bases, with 7 bases between the two germline ends. The germline CDR1 and CDR2 sequences are SQVTM and ANQGSEA. This CDR3 spans 10 amino acids.

This clone was detected only a few times. V usage is TRBV24-1 and J usage is TRBJ2-5; TRBD1 aligns across 8 bases. Germline CDR1 KGHDR, CDR2 SFDVKD. Losses at the gene ends were 4 bases for V and 5 bases for J; bases not matched to a gene: 8. The CDR3 runs 15 residues. The CDR3 is CATSDPGQGLETQYF. The CDR3 coding sequence is TGTGCCACCAGTGACCCTGGACAGGGCTTGGAGACCCAGTACTTC.

The chain uses TRBV5-1 and TRBJ2-1; TRBD2 agrees at 14 bases. CDR1 SGHRS and CDR2 YFSETQ come from the germline V gene. The CDR3 sequence is 17 residues long. The J segment lost 4 bases and the V segment lost 3 bases, leaving 6 bases of the junction unmatched. The CDR3 reads CASSSGTSGRTYNEQFF. The CDR3 DNA reads TGCGCCAGCAGCTCCGGGACTAGCGGGAGAACATACAATGAGCAGTTCTTC. Complete variable domain (other parts from reference TRBV5-1 and TRBJ2-1): KAGVTQTPRYLIKTRGQQVTLSCSPISGHRSVSWYQQTPGQGLQFLFEYFSETQRNKGNFPGRFSGRQFSNSRSEMNVSTLELGDSALYLCASSSGTSGRTYNEQFFGPGTRLTVL.

The chain joins TRBV7-9 to TRBJ2-7, with 7 bases matching TRBD1. The germline CDR1 and CDR2 sequences are SEHNR and FQNEAQ (reference sequence). The V segment lost 3 bases and the J segment 5 bases; nucleotides outside the gene matches: 4. CDR3 length: 13 amino acids. The CDR3 DNA follows: TGTGCCAGCAGCTTGACAGGGTGGGACGAGCAGTACTTC. As protein: CASSLTGWDEQYF.

The rearrangement joins TRBV24-1 to TRBJ1-1, with 10 bases lining up with TRBD1. This CDR3 region has 21 residues. From germline, CDR1 is KGHDR and CDR2 SFDVKD. V gave up 11 bases and J gave up 7 bases; unmatched junction bases: 33. The CDR3 DNA reads TGTGCCATCATCCGGTATTTTCCGGGACAGGGGCCCCTTCGAGCCTACTTTGAAGCTTTCTTT. It encodes CAIIRYFPGQGPLRAYFEAFF.

CDR3: CASSLGGPGYQPQHF. CDR3 sequence (DNA): TGTGCCAGCAGCTTAGGGGGTCCGGGATATCAGCCCCAGCATTTT. The chain joins TRBV7-2 to TRBJ1-5; unclear D gene. Trimming removed 1 base from V and 5 bases from J, with 12 bases in between. The CDR3 loop spans 15 amino acids. Germline V lookup: CDR1 SGHTA, CDR2 FQGNSA.

This rearrangement joins TRBV6-6 to TRBJ2-7; the D gene is possibly TRBD2 (5 bases). The CDR3 totals 14 residues. The V and J ends lost 2 bases and 5 bases respectively, with 13 bases between them. Germline values: CDR1 MNHNY, CDR2 SVGAGI (reference sequence). CDR3 sequence (DNA): TGTGCCAGCAGTTACACACTCCGGGATGACGAGCAGTACTTC. This translates into CASSYTLRDDEQYF.

This chain uses TRBV29-1 with TRBJ2-7; D ambiguous. Between the trimmed V and J ends, which lost 4 bases and 6 bases, there was a span of 13 bases. CDR1 and CDR2 from the germline V gene are SQVTM and ANQGSEA. This CDR3 is built from 12 residues. As DNA, the CDR3 is TGCAGCGTTGGACTTTCGCACTTCGAGCAGTACTTC. Translating gives CSVGLSHFEQYF.

The chain employs TRBV6-5 and TRBJ2-3; TRBD2 is a possible D gene (6 bases). The CDR3 has 13 amino acids. Germline CDR1 and CDR2: MNHEY and SVGAGI. Trimming cost V 6 bases and J 5 bases, with 12 bases left between them. The CDR3 coding sequence is TGTGCCAGCAGATGGACTAACGGAGATACGCAGTATTTT. Its translation is CASRWTNGDTQYF.

The chain uses TRBV19 and TRBJ1-2; TRBD1 is a possible D gene (5 bases). The V end lost 3 bases, the J end lost 6 bases, and 20 bases lay between the germline ends. The CDR3 runs 16 residues. The germline V gene has CDR1 LNHDA and CDR2 SQIVND (reference sequence). In DNA form, the CDR3 reads TGTGCCAGTAGTATGATTTTAGGACAAAAGACGGATGGCTACACCTTC. It encodes CASSMILGQKTDGYTF.

V gene TRBV2 combines with J gene TRBJ2-5; D may be TRBD1 (6 bases). The germline CDR1 and CDR2 sequences are SNHLY and FYNNEI. Deletions cut 6 bases from V and 6 bases from J, with 20 bases between. The length of the CDR3 is 15 residues. In DNA form, the CDR3 reads TGTGCCAGCAGGCCGGGACACGGAGGTAAAAAGACCCAGTACTTC. Its translation is CASRPGHGGKKTQYF.

The V gene is TRBV30, the J gene TRBJ1-5; 9 bases match TRBD1. J gave up 4 bases and V 7 bases, and 5 bases lay outside the gene matches. This CDR3 has 13 amino acids. Germline V gives CDR1 GTSNPN, CDR2 SVGIG (reference sequence). CDR3 coding DNA: TGTGCCTTCACCGGACAGGGGAATCAGCCCCAGCATTTT. The encoded protein is CAFTGQGNQPQHF.

This sequence joins TRBV5-1 and TRBJ1-2; 12 bases match TRBD1. Trimming at V came to 4 bases and at J to 6 bases, leaving 4 bases not matched to a gene. The CDR3 has 14 residues. Germline V gives CDR1 SGHRS, CDR2 YFSETQ. The CDR3 protein is CASSQGQGAHGYTF. CDR3 bases: TGCGCCAGCAGCCAGGGACAGGGGGCGCATGGCTACACCTTC.

V is TRBV6-5 and J is TRBJ2-2, with 10 bases that match TRBD2. Losses at the gene ends were 0 bases for V and 6 bases for J; bases not matched to a gene: 1. Looked up from germline, CDR1 is MNHEY and CDR2 is SVGAGI. The length of the CDR3 is 15 residues. The CDR3 loop is CASSYSTSGAGELFF. CDR3 DNA: TGTGCCAGCAGTTACTCTACTAGCGGGGCCGGGGAGCTGTTTTTT.

The rearrangement joins TRBV19 to TRBJ2-7, with 9 bases fitting TRBD1. The CDR3 extends over 15 amino acids. Germline CDR1 reads LNHDA; CDR2 reads SQIVND (reference sequence). Germline trimming cut 3 bases from V and 5 bases from J; bases unmatched to any gene: 8. The CDR3 sequence is CASSIGFGQGNEQYF. The CDR3 DNA is TGTGCCAGTAGTATCGGGTTCGGACAGGGGAACGAGCAGTACTTC. Variable domain in full (rest from reference TRBV19 and TRBJ2-7): DGGITQSPKYLFRKEGQNVTLSCEQNLNHDAMYWYRQDPGQGLRLIYYSQIVNDFQKGDIAEGYSVSREKKESFPLTVTSAQKNPTAFYLCASSIGFGQGNEQYFGPGTRLTVT.